This TCR beta chain was recorded in a study of chemoradiotherapy in HPV16-positive cancers (dated by TCRdb to 2021 to 2024). A note on the overall study: Candidate HPV-specific T-cell clones and common TCR motifs were defined through functional T-cell assays on cells from a couple of HPV16-positive patients. Whether T-cell immunity against the HPV oncoproteins E6 and E7 changes during chemoradiotherapy and whether survival is affected by this immunity were examined in the study. The candidate HPV-specific TCRs and motifs were subsequently tracked in TCR repertoires obtained from approximately 91 patients with HPV-related cancers.

Per the germline V gene, KGHSH is the CDR1 and LQKENI is the CDR2. The germline V and J ends show losses of 3 bases and 0 bases respectively, and no gene match explains 10 bases of the junction. The CDR3 spans 17 residues, from the cysteine through the phenylalanine. The DNA shown is the 51-base CDR3, in frame from base 1. Study-wide conclusions, independent of this receptor: The survival association was reported for HPV16-positive patients, and the functional definition of HPV-specific T cells was derived from only two HPV16-positive patients. Improved recurrence-free survival in HPV16-positive patients was associated with expansion of HPV-responsive T cells during chemoradiotherapy. Expansion of candidate HPV-specific clones and E7-related TCR motifs was observed in the tumor microenvironment during treatment, whereas no such expansion was observed for non-HPV-specific T cells.

The method behind the library was the immunoSEQ multiplex PCR assay. As stored in TCRdb, this immuneACCESS dataset retains in-frame rearrangements with V and J assigned. A fraction of the clones does not appear; measured against another copy, unresolved V genes explain less than half of the discrepancy, and the remainder lacks a known reason. Here the sample has about 22,000 clones; approximately 70% occur a single time. The ten largest clones represent 2% to 3% of the sample. The count of this clone is one. No cognate antigen has been identified for it. Qualities for individual bases were not recorded, and no much larger clone is one base off. Repertoires were sampled repeatedly over the course of chemoradiotherapy so that clonal expansion in the tumor microenvironment could be followed.

This receptor was identified in a human donor with HPV-associated anogenital cancer. The chain is assembled from TRBV18 and TRBJ1-1, and 7 bases in between align with TRBD1. Sample collection occurred from a patient who underwent chemoradiotherapy. The CDR3 is CASSPPGQSLMNTEAFF. The DNA sequence is as follows: TGTGCCAGCTCACCCCCGGGACAGTCCTTAATGAACACTGAAGCTTTCTTT.